These 21 T cell receptor beta chains were all obtained from the same sample, sequenced in a study of PD-L1 blockade in urothelial cancer. Using immunoSEQ multiplex PCR, the repertoire was profiled, and TCRdb retains in-frame clones only, with some absent. The sample holds 45,000 to 65,000 clones, under 90% seen once. The material sequenced was PBMCs, taken around atezolizumab (anti-PD-L1) treatment. The receptor set was obtained from a man between 35 and 55 years old with urothelial cancer.

CDR3 nucleotide sequence: TGTGCCAGCAGCTTAACCGGGTTTAGCACAGATACGCAGTATTTT. It codes for CASSLTGFSTDTQYF. J is TRBJ2-3 and V is TRBV7-3; no clear D. V gave up 0 bases and J gave up 0 bases, with 7 bases separating them. CDR3 length: 15 residues. The V gene's germline CDR1 is SGHTA and CDR2 FQGTGA.

A word on this clone: A junction boundary mismatches the germline segment, possibly from a read error. The V call is TRBV7-7, the J call TRBJ2-1, with 10 nucleotides matching TRBD2. This CDR3 spans 16 amino acids. Germline V gives CDR1 SSHAT, CDR2 FNYEAQ (reference sequence). CDR3 protein: CASSLVFSSGSSEQFF. CDR3 sequence (DNA): TGTGCTAGCAGCTTAGTTTTCTCTAGCGGGAGTAGTGAGCAGTTCTTC.

J is TRBJ1-1 and V is TRBV28; no reliable D call. V was cut by 6 bases and J by 4 bases, with 9 bases left in between. This CDR3 contains 12 residues. Germline V gene lookup returns CDR1 MDHEN and CDR2 SYDVKM. As DNA, the CDR3 is TGTGCCAGCAGGGGCATCGGCACTGAAGCTTTCTTT. Its protein product is CASRGIGTEAFF.

The chain employs TRBV6-1 and TRBJ2-7, with 14 bases lining up with TRBD2. V was pared by 5 bases and J by 2 bases, with 8 bases of the junction left unmatched. Looked up from germline, CDR1 is MNHNS and CDR2 is SASEGT. The length of the CDR3 is 17 residues. DNA for the CDR3: TGTGCCAGCAGTAAAGGACTAGCGGGAGGTCAAACCTACGAGCAGTACTTC. It encodes CASSKGLAGGQTYEQYF.

This chain links TRBV15 with TRBJ1-2; D not certain. V was cut by 1 base and J by 2 bases, with 14 bases left in between. Germline loops: CDR1 LNHNV, CDR2 YYDKDF (reference sequence). CDR3 length: 16 amino acids. The CDR3 reads CATSRGEGGQNYGYTF. The CDR3 nucleotides are TGTGCCACCAGCAGAGGAGAGGGTGGGCAAAACTATGGCTACACCTTC.

V and J are TRBV5-8 and TRBJ1-5, with D hard to call. The V gene lost 0 bases and the J gene lost 2 bases, with 9 bases spanning the gap. Germline lookup yields CDR1 SGHTS and CDR2 YDEGEE. The CDR3 runs to 15 residues. CDR3 sequence: CASSLELRGNQPQHF. Here the CDR3 DNA reads TGTGCCAGCAGCTTGGAACTGCGGGGCAATCAGCCCCAGCATTTT.

V gene TRBV5-1 combines with J gene TRBJ2-1, with 8 bases lining up with TRBD2. CDR1 and CDR2 (germline): SGHRS, YFSETQ. Germline trimming cut 1 base from V and 7 bases from J; bases unmatched to any gene: 4. CDR3 length: 14 amino acids. CDR3 bases: TGCGCCAGCAGCTTGAGGAGCGGGAGTAATGAGCAGTTCTTC. This encodes CASSLRSGSNEQFF.

This clone was observed once. The rearrangement joins TRBV13 to TRBJ2-1; 9 nucleotides line up with TRBD2. Germline assignment: CDR1 PRHDT and CDR2 FYEKMQ (reference sequence). V was pared by 5 bases and J by 9 bases, with 5 bases of the junction left unmatched. The CDR3 sequence is 13 residues long. CDR3 residues: CASSGGREGEQFF. DNA of the CDR3: TGTGCCAGCAGCGGTGGGCGGGAGGGTGAGCAGTTCTTC. The full variable domain, in which reference TRBV13 and TRBJ2-1 provide the parts outside the CDR3, is AAGVIQSPRHLIKEKRETATLKCYPIPRHDTVYWYQQGPGQDPQFLISFYEKMQSDKGSIPDRFSAQQFSDYHSELNMSSLELGDSALYFCASSGGREGEQFFGPGTRLTVL.

This rearrangement joins TRBV15 to TRBJ1-2; D not certain. The CDR3 consists of 16 residues. V lost 0 bases and J 4 bases, leaving 15 bases between the germline ends. Germline-derived CDR1 and CDR2 are LNHNV and YYDKDF (reference sequence). The DNA for the CDR3 is TGTGCCACCAGCAGAGAAACGGCGGGGAACGTCTATGGCTACACCTTC. The encoded protein is CATSRETAGNVYGYTF.

The chain combines TRBV28 with TRBJ2-7; 7 bases align to TRBD1. Germline loops: CDR1 MDHEN, CDR2 SYDVKM. With 4 bases clipped from V and 3 bases from J, the junction kept 6 bases outside the gene matches. CDR3 length equals 14 residues. CDR3 loop: CASSSRQGYYEQYF. The CDR3 DNA follows: TGTGCCAGCAGTTCAAGACAGGGATACTACGAGCAGTACTTC.

CDR3 in DNA: TGTGCCAGCAGTGGGGGACTCTTCCAGCCCCAGCATTTT. It specifies CASSGGLFQPQHF. This chain uses TRBV25-1 with TRBJ1-5; a weak D match, TRBD1 (5 bases). Germline V gene lookup returns CDR1 MGHDK and CDR2 SYGVNS. There are 13 residues in the CDR3. V shed 4 bases and J shed 7 bases, with 11 bases lying between them.

This chain links TRBV28 with TRBJ1-1, with D perhaps matching TRBD1 (5 bases). This CDR3 has 13 amino acids. Germline assignment: CDR1 MDHEN and CDR2 SYDVKM. The V and J ends lost 7 bases and 9 bases respectively, with 18 bases between them. The CDR3 sequence is CASNYPTADKAFF. DNA of the CDR3: TGTGCCAGCAACTACCCCACGGCGGACAAAGCTTTCTTT.

This chain uses TRBV7-9 with TRBJ2-7; 9 positions match TRBD2. CDR1 is SEHNR, CDR2 FQNEAQ, per germline (reference sequence). V was pared by 1 base and J by 7 bases, with 8 bases of the junction left unmatched. This CDR3 comprises 15 residues. The CDR3 DNA is TGTGCCAGCAGCTTAGTGGCTAGCGGGGAAGGGGAGCAGTACTTC. It specifies CASSLVASGEGEQYF.

The genes are TRBV5-1 and TRBJ1-1; the D gene is possibly TRBD1 (6 bases). The CDR3 totals 13 residues. Trimming took 4 bases from V and 1 from J, leaving 8 bases between them. Germline CDR1 and CDR2: SGHRS and YFSETQ. The CDR3 bases are TGCGCCAGCAGCCTGGACAGGAACACTGAAGCTTTCTTT. It codes for CASSLDRNTEAFF.

CDR3 DNA: TGTGCCAGCAGCTTGACTAGCGGGAGGGCAGGGGAGCAGTACTTC. Translated, it gives CASSLTSGRAGEQYF. The V gene is TRBV7-2, the J gene TRBJ2-7, with TRBD2 matching 14 bases. This CDR3 has 15 residues. Trimming cost V 3 bases and J 7 bases; bases outside gene matches: 5. From germline, CDR1 is SGHTA and CDR2 FQGNSA.

The chain joins TRBV28 to TRBJ1-4; TRBD1 aligns across 7 bases. CDR3 length: 15 amino acids. Unmatched junction bases numbered 11, after V lost 5 bases and J lost 8 bases. Per the germline V gene, CDR1 is MDHEN and CDR2 is SYDVKM. The CDR3 protein is CASSLSGQPTEKLFF. The CDR3 bases are TGTGCCAGCAGTCTCTCGGGACAGCCCACAGAAAAACTGTTTTTT.

The rearrangement joins TRBV23-1 to TRBJ1-2; no clear D gene. TRBV23-1 is known as an ORF, though its function is uncertain. The V end was cut by 4 bases, the J end by 4 bases, with 7 bases between. The CDR3 sequence is 12 residues long. The DNA of the CDR3 is TGCGCCAGCAGTCCCACGGTCTATGGCTACACCTTC. It encodes CASSPTVYGYTF.

The rearrangement joins TRBV30 to TRBJ2-7; D gene unclear. The germline gives CDR1 GTSNPN, CDR2 SVGIG (reference sequence). CDR3 length equals 11 residues. Deletions cut 4 bases from V and 0 bases from J, with 4 bases between. Here the CDR3 reads CAWKRSYEQYF. CDR3 nucleotides: TGTGCCTGGAAGCGCTCCTACGAGCAGTACTTC.

The genes are TRBV18 and TRBJ1-2; D is uncertain. The V gene lost 3 bases and the J gene lost 4 bases, with 24 bases spanning the gap. The length of the CDR3 is 18 residues. Germline values: CDR1 KGHSH, CDR2 LQKENI. CDR3 DNA sequence: TGTGCCAGCTCACCCTCTGATGGAGGGTATGGTGGTAGCTATGGCTACACCTTC. This sequence encodes CASSPSDGGYGGSYGYTF.

This chain links TRBV7-9 with TRBJ2-7, with unresolved D. This CDR3 comprises 13 residues. V dropped 1 base and J dropped 2 bases, with 6 bases sitting between them. Per the germline V gene, CDR1 is SEHNR and CDR2 is FQNEAQ (reference sequence). The chain's CDR3 is CASSLDTAYEQYF. The CDR3 nucleotides read TGTGCCAGCAGCTTAGATACTGCCTACGAGCAGTACTTC.

This chain links TRBV30 with TRBJ2-1; 8 bases match TRBD2. The germline gives CDR1 GTSNPN, CDR2 SVGIG (reference sequence). The CDR3 consists of 15 residues. Trimming cost V 2 bases and J 6 bases; bases outside gene matches: 9. The DNA of the CDR3 is TGTGCCTGGAGTTTATGGACCGGGAGGGCCAATGAGCAGTTCTTC. It is translated as CAWSLWTGRANEQFF.